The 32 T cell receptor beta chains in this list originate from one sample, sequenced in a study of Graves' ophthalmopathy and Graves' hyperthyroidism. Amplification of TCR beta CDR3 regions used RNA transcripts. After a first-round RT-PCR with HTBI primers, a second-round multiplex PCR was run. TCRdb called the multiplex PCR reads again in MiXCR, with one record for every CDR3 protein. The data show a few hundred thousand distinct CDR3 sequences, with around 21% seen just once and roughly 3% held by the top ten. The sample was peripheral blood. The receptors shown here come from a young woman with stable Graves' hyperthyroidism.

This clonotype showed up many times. As DNA, the CDR3 is TGTGCCAGCAGTTACTCGAGTGGTAGGGAGGCTGAAGCTTTCTTT. Its translation is CASSYSSGREAEAFF. V gene TRBV6-5 combines with J gene TRBJ1-1, with no clear D. CDR3 length equals 15 residues. Germline V CDR1 and CDR2: MNHEY, SVGAGI. V was trimmed by 0 bases and J by 6 bases, leaving 14 bases between them.

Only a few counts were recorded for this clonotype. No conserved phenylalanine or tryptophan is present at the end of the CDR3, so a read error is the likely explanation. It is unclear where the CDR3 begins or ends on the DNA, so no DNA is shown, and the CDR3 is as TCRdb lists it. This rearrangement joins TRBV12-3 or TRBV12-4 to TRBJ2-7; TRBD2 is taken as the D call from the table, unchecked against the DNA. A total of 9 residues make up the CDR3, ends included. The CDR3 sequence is CASISSIAG.

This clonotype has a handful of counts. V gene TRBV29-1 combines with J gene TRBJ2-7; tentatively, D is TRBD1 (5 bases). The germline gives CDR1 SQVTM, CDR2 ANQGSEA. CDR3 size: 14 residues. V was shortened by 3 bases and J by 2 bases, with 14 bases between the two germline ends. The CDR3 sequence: CSVEHPPRAYEQYF. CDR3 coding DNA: TGCAGCGTTGAGCACCCCCCCAGGGCCTACGAGCAGTACTTC.

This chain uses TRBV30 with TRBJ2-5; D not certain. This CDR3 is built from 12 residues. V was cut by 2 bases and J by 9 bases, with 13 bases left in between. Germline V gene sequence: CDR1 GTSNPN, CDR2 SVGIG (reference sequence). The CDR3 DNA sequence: TGTGCCTGGAGTTCGTCGGGTTGGGCCCAGTACTTC. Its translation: CAWSSSGWAQYF.

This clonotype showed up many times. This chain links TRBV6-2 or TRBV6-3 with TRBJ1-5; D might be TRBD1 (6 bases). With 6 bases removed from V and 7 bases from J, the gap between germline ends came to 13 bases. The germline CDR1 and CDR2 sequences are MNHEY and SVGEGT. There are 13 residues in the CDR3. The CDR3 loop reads CASSQDSQQPQHF. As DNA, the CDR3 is TGTGCCAGCAGCCAGGACAGCCAACAGCCCCAGCATTTT.

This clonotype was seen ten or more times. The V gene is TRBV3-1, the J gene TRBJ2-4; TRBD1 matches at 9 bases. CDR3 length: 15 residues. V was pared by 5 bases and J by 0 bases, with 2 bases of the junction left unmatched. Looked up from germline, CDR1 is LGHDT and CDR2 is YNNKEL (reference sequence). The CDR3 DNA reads TGTGCCAGCAGCTACAGGGGGCAAGCCAAAAACATTCAGTACTTC. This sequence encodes CASSYRGQAKNIQYF.

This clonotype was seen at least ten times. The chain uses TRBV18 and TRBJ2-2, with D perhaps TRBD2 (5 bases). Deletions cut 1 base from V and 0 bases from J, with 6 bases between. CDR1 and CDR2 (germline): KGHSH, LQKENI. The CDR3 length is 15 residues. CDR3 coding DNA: TGTGCCAGCTCACCACGAGCGGCGAACACCGGGGAGCTGTTTTTT. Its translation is CASSPRAANTGELFF.

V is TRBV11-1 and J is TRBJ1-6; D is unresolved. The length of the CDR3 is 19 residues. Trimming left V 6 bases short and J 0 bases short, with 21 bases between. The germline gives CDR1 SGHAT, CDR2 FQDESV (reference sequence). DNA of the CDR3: TGTGCCAGCAGTCCCTACAAGACCGGAATTGGCTCCTATAATTCACCCCTCCACTTT. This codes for CASSPYKTGIGSYNSPLHF.

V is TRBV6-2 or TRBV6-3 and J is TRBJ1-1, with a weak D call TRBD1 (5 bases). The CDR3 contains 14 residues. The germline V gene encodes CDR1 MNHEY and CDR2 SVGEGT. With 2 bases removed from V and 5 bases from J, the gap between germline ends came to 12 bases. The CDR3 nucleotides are TGTGCCAGCAGTTACGTTCGTCAGGGAACTGAAGCTTTCTTT. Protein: CASSYVRQGTEAFF.

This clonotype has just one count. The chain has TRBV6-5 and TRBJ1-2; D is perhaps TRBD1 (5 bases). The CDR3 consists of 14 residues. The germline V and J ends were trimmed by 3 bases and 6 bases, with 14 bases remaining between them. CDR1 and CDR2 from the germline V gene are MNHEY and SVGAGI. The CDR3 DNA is TGTGCCAGCAGTTATGGACCGCTGACAGATGGCTACACCTTC. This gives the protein CASSYGPLTDGYTF.

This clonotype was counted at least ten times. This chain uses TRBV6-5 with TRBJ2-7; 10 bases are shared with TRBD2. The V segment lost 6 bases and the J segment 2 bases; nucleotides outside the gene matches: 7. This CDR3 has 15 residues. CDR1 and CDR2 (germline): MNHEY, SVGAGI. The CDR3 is CASRPPAGGAYEQYF. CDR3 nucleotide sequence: TGTGCCAGCAGACCCCCAGCGGGAGGGGCCTACGAGCAGTACTTC.

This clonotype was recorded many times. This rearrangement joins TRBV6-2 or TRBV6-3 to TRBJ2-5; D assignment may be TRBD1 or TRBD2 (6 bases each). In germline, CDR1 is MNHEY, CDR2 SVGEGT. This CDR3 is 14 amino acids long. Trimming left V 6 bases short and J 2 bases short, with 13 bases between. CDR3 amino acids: CASRTTGRQETQYF. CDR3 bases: TGTGCCAGCAGAACCACAGGGAGGCAAGAGACCCAGTACTTC.

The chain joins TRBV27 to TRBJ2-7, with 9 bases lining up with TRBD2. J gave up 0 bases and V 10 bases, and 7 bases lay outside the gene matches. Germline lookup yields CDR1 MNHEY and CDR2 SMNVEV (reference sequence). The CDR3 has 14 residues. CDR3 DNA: TGTGCCACCTATTGGACTAGCGACTCCTACGAGCAGTACTTC. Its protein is CATYWTSDSYEQYF.

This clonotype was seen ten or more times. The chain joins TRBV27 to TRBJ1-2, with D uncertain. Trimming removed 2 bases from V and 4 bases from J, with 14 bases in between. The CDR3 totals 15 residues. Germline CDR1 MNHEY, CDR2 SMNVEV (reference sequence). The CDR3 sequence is CASSLTSGFSYGYTF. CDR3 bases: TGTGCCAGCAGTTTAACCTCCGGGTTTAGCTATGGCTACACCTTC.

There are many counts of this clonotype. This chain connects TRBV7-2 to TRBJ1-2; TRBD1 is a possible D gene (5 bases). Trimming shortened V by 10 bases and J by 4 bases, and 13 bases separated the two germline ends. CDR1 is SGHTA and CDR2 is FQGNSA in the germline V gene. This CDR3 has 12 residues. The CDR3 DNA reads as TGTGCCACCGGACAAAGGTCCTATGGCTACACCTTC. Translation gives CATGQRSYGYTF.

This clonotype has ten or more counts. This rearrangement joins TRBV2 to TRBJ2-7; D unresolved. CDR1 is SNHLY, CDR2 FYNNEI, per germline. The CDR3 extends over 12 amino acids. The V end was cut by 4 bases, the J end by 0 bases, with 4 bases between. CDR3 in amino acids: CASSGASYEQYF. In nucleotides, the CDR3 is TGTGCCAGCAGTGGCGCCTCCTACGAGCAGTACTTC.

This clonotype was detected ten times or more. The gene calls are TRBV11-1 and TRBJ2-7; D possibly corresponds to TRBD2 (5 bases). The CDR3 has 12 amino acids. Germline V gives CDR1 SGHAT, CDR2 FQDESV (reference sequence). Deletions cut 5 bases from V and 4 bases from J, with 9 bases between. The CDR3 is CASSPDFYEQYF. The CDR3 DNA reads TGTGCCAGCAGCCCGGACTTTTACGAGCAGTACTTC.

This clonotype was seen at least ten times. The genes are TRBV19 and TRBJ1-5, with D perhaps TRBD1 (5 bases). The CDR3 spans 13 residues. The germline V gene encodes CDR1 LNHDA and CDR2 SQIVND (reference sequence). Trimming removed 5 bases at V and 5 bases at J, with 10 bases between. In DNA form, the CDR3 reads TGTGCCAGTAGTGTCAGGGTTTATCAGCCCCAGCATTTT. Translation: CASSVRVYQPQHF.

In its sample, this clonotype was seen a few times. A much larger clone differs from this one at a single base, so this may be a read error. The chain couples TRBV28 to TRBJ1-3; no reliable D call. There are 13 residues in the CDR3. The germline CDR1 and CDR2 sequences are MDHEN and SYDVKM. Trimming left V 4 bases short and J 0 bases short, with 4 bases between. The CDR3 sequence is CASSYPSGNTIYF. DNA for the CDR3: TGTGCCAGCAGTTATCCCTCTGGAAACACCATATATTTT.

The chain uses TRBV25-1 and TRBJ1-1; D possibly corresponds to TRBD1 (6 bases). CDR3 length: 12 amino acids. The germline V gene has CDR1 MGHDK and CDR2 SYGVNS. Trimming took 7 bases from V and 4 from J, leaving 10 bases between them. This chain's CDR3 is CASKGVSTEAFF. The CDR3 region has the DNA TGTGCCAGCAAGGGGGTGAGCACTGAAGCTTTCTTT.

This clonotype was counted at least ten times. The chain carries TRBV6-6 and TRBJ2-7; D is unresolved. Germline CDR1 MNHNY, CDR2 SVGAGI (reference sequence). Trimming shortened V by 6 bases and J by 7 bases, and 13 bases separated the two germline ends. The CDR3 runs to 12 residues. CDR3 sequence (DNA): TGTGCCAGCAGGGCCTACATGAGGGAGCAGTACTTC. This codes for CASRAYMREQYF.

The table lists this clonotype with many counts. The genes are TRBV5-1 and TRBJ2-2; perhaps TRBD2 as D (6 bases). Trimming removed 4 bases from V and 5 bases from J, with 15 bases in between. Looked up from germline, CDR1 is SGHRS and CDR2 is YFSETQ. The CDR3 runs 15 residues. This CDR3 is CASSKDGEETGELFF. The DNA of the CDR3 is TGCGCCAGCAGCAAGGATGGGGAGGAGACCGGGGAGCTGTTTTTT. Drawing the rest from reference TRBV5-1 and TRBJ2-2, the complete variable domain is KAGVTQTPRYLIKTRGQQVTLSCSPISGHRSVSWYQQTPGQGLQFLFEYFSETQRNKGNFPGRFSGRQFSNSRSEMNVSTLELGDSALYLCASSKDGEETGELFFGEGSRLTVL.

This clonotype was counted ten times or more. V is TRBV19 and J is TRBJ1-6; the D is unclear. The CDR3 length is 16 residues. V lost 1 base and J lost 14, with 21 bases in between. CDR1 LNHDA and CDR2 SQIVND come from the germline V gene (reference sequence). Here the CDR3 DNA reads TGTGCCAGTAGTATAGCGGTCAGTACTACCAATTGGGCCCTCCACTTT. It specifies CASSIAVSTTNWALHF.

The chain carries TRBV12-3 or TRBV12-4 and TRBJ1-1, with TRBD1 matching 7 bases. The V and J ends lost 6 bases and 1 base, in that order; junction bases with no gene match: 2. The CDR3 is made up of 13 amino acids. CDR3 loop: CASRTGENTEAFF. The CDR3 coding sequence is TGTGCCAGCAGAACAGGGGAGAACACTGAAGCTTTCTTT.

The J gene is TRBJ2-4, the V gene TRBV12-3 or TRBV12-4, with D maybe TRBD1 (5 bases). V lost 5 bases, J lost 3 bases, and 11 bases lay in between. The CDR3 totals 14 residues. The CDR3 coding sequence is TGTGCCAGCAGTCTCAGGGTATTCAAAAACATTCAGTACTTC. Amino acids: CASSLRVFKNIQYF.

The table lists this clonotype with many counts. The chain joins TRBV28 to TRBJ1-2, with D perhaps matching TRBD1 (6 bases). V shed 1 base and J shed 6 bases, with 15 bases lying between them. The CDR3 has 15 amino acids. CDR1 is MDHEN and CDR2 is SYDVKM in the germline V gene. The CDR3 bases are TGTGCCAGCAGTTTATCGGGGGGCAGGCTTGATGGCTACACCTTC. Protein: CASSLSGGRLDGYTF.

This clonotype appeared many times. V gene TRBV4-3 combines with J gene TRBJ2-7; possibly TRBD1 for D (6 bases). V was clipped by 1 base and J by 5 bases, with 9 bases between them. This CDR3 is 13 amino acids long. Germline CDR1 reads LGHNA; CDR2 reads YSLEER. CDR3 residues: CASSQVRGNEQYF. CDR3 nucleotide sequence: TGCGCCAGCAGCCAAGTCAGGGGCAACGAGCAGTACTTC.

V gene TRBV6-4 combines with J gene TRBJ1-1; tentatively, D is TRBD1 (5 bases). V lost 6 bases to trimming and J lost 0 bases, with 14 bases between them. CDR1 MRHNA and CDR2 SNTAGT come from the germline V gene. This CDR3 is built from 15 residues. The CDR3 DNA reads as TGTGCCAGCAGAGGACGACAGACCATGAACACTGAAGCTTTCTTT. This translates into CASRGRQTMNTEAFF.

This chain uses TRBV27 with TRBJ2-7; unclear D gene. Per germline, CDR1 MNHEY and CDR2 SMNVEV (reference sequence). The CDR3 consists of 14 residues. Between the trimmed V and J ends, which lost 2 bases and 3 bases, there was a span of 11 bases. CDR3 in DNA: TGTGCCAGCAGTTTAGCCGTTTCACTCTACGAGCAGTACTTC. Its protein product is CASSLAVSLYEQYF.

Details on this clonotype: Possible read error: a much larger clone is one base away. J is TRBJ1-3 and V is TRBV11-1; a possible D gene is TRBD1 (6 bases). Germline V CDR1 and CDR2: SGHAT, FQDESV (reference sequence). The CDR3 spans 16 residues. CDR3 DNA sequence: TGTGCCAGCAGCCCCGTACAGGGTTTCTCTGGAAACACCTTATATTTT. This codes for CASSPVQGFSGNTLYF.

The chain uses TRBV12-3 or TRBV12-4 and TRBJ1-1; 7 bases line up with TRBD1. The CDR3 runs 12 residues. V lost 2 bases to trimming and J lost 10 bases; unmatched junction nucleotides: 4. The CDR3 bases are TGTGCCAGCAGTTTACAGTACAGGGGAGCTTTCTTT. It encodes CASSLQYRGAFF.

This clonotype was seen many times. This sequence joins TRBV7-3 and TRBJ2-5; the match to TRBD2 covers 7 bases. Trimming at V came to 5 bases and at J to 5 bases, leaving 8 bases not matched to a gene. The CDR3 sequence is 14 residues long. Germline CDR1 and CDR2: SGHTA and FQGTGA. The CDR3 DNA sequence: TGTGCCAGCAGCGTAGCGGGTTATGGCGAGACCCAGTACTTC. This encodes CASSVAGYGETQYF.